Below, 17 T cell receptor beta chains from the same sample are listed, as sequenced in a study of cytomegalovirus exposure and HLA in healthy donors (dated by TCRdb to 2015 to 2018). The receptor library was made with the immunoSEQ multiplex PCR assay. For the multiplex PCR, a mixture combining 60 forward primers for TCR Vbeta segments and 13 reverse primers for TCR Jbeta segments was used. In TCRdb, the immuneACCESS table is reduced to in-frame sequences with V and J assigned. These tables do not hold every clone; where another copy was compared, an unresolved V gene accounts for under half, and the others remain unexplained. The table for this sample shows approximately 150,000 clones. The top ten clonotypes cover about 1.6% of the sample. The sample comprised PBMCs. All receptors come from a woman in her fifties or sixties in good health and CMV-seronegative.

This sequence joins TRBV7-2 and TRBJ1-2; 9 bases map to TRBD1. Losses at the gene ends were 5 bases for V and 6 bases for J; bases not matched to a gene: 4. CDR3 size: 13 residues. Germline V lookup: CDR1 SGHTA, CDR2 FQGNSA. The CDR3 here is CASSRDRDHGYTF. CDR3 DNA sequence: TGTGCCAGCAGCCGGGACAGGGATCATGGCTACACCTTC.

About this clone: Other DNA sequences of this sample code for an identical CDR3. CDR3 in amino acids: CASSLSGDTGELFF. The CDR3 bases are TGTGCCAGCAGCCTATCAGGGGACACCGGGGAGCTGTTTTTT. The rearrangement uses TRBV7-9 and TRBJ2-2, with D possibly TRBD1 on 6 matching bases. The V gene lost 5 bases and the J gene lost 3 bases, with 10 bases spanning the gap. The germline CDR1 and CDR2 sequences are SEHNR and FQNEAQ (reference sequence). There are 14 residues in the CDR3.

This chain joins TRBV5-1 and TRBJ2-1; 9 nucleotides line up with TRBD2. The CDR3 runs to 14 residues. The germline V gene encodes CDR1 SGHRS and CDR2 YFSETQ. After removal of 4 bases from V and 8 bases from J, the junction contained 7 bases not matched to a gene. The CDR3 nucleotides read TGCGCCAGCAGCGCCTTTTTAGCGGGAGATGAGCAGTTCTTC. This gives the protein CASSAFLAGDEQFF.

The chain is built from TRBV6-5 and TRBJ1-4; the match to TRBD1 covers 7 bases. The ends lost 6 bases at V and 3 bases at J; junction bases unmatched: 4. From germline, CDR1 is MNHEY and CDR2 SVGAGI. This CDR3 has 14 residues. CDR3 residues: CASRRGLANEKLFF. DNA for the CDR3: TGTGCCAGCAGGAGGGGGCTGGCTAATGAAAAACTGTTTTTT.

The chain uses TRBV15 and TRBJ1-2, with TRBD1 matching 8 bases. The germline gives CDR1 LNHNV, CDR2 YYDKDF (reference sequence). This CDR3 contains 16 residues. The V segment lost 0 bases and the J segment 2 bases; nucleotides outside the gene matches: 5. DNA of the CDR3: TGTGCCACCAGCAGAGATCGGAGGACAGGGAACTATGGCTACACCTTC. This sequence encodes CATSRDRRTGNYGYTF.

The genes are TRBV14 and TRBJ1-6, with D unresolved. V was trimmed by 1 base and J by 9 bases, leaving 4 bases between them. The CDR3 has 12 amino acids. The germline V gene has CDR1 SGHDN and CDR2 FVKESK. Here the CDR3 DNA reads TGTGCCAGCAGCCAAGGAGGTTCACCCCTCCACTTT. It codes for CASSQGGSPLHF.

The CDR3 here is CASSPGTTPDTQYF. The DNA for the CDR3 is TGTGCCAGCAGCCCCGGGACTACACCAGATACGCAGTATTTT. The V gene is TRBV28, the J gene TRBJ2-3; 7 nucleotides align to TRBD2. The junction had 7 bases not matched to a gene; V was cut back by 6 bases and J by 4 bases. The CDR3 covers 14 residues. Germline loops: CDR1 MDHEN, CDR2 SYDVKM.

The genes are TRBV9 and TRBJ2-3; tentatively, D is TRBD1 (6 bases). Per germline, CDR1 SGDLS and CDR2 YYNGEE. The CDR3 consists of 21 residues. V was cut by 0 bases and J by 0 bases, with 26 bases left in between. CDR3 sequence (DNA): TGTGCCAGCAGCGTAGAACTTTTTCCAGGGGACGAGTGGCGAAGCACAGATACGCAGTATTTT. Residues: CASSVELFPGDEWRSTDTQYF. Complete variable domain (other parts from reference TRBV9 and TRBJ2-3): DSGVTQTPKHLITATGQRVTLRCSPRSGDLSVYWYQQSLDQGLQFLIQYYNGEERAKGNILERFSAQQFPDLHSELNLSSLELGDSALYFCASSVELFPGDEWRSTDTQYFGPGTRLTVL.

The chain uses TRBV7-9 and TRBJ2-2; TRBD1 aligns across 7 bases. The V segment lost 2 bases and the J segment 5 bases; nucleotides outside the gene matches: 8. The CDR3 totals 16 residues. From germline, CDR1 is SEHNR and CDR2 FQNEAQ (reference sequence). CDR3 DNA sequence: TGTGCCAGCAGCTTACTGACAGGGCGATGGACCGGGGAGCTGTTTTTT. It is translated as CASSLLTGRWTGELFF.

This chain joins TRBV5-4 and TRBJ2-7; D uncertain. From germline, CDR1 is SGHNT and CDR2 YYREEE (reference sequence). V shed 4 bases and J shed 0 bases, with 8 bases lying between them. CDR3 size: 13 residues. CDR3 in amino acids: CASSQSSSYEQYF. The CDR3 coding sequence is TGTGCCAGCAGCCAGTCTAGCTCCTACGAGCAGTACTTC.

The chain employs TRBV28 and TRBJ1-2, with D possibly being TRBD1 (6 bases). Trimming removed 2 bases from V and 3 bases from J, with 10 bases in between. Germline V CDR1 and CDR2: MDHEN, SYDVKM. This CDR3 comprises 14 residues. The CDR3 sequence is CASSLEQGYYGYTF. For the CDR3, the DNA is TGTGCCAGCAGTTTAGAACAGGGCTACTATGGCTACACCTTC.

This chain joins TRBV6-9 and TRBJ2-7; no clear D gene. Trimming pared 5 bases from V and 5 bases from J, leaving 4 bases between. The V gene's germline CDR1 is MNHGY and CDR2 SVAAGI. This CDR3 comprises 10 residues. This CDR3 is CASSIDEQYF. DNA for the CDR3: TGTGCCAGCAGTATAGACGAGCAGTACTTC.

V is TRBV4-2 and J is TRBJ2-7, with D uncertain. This CDR3 has 13 residues. Per germline, CDR1 LGHNA and CDR2 YNFKEQ. V lost 0 bases, J lost 2 bases, and 5 bases lay in between. The CDR3 coding sequence is TGTGCCAGCAGCCAAGATATAGCCTACGAGCAGTACTTC. It codes for CASSQDIAYEQYF.

The rearrangement links TRBV4-1 to TRBJ1-1; no firm D call. There are 16 residues in the CDR3. Germline values: CDR1 MGHRA, CDR2 YSYEKL. Trimming pared 6 bases from V and 1 base from J, leaving 18 bases between. The CDR3 nucleotides read TGCGCCAGCAGTCGAGAGAGTAAAATCTCGAACACTGAAGCTTTCTTT. It codes for CASSRESKISNTEAFF.

V is TRBV7-8 and J is TRBJ2-1; 8 nucleotides line up with TRBD2. CDR1 is SGHVS, CDR2 FQNEAQ, per germline. The junction had 11 bases not matched to a gene; V was cut back by 4 bases and J by 9 bases. The CDR3 runs to 15 residues. The CDR3 bases are TGTGCCAGCAGCTCCGTGTCGGGGGGGCCCAGTGAGCAGTTCTTC. It yields the protein CASSSVSGGPSEQFF.

J is TRBJ2-5 and V is TRBV30; 9 positions match TRBD2. The germline V gene has CDR1 GTSNPN and CDR2 SVGIG (reference sequence). This CDR3 spans 14 amino acids. V dropped 2 bases and J dropped 4; count of bases not matched to a gene: 5. CDR3 sequence reads: CAWSSGGIRETQYF. DNA of the CDR3: TGTGCCTGGAGTAGCGGGGGGATACGAGAGACCCAGTACTTC.

J is TRBJ1-2 and V is TRBV30; no firm D call. The CDR3 is made up of 11 amino acids. CDR1 GTSNPN and CDR2 SVGIG come from the germline V gene (reference sequence). The V end lost 3 bases, the J end lost 6 bases, and 8 bases lay between the germline ends. CDR3 residues: CAWSIQNGYTF. In nucleotides, the CDR3 is TGTGCCTGGAGCATCCAAAATGGCTACACCTTC.